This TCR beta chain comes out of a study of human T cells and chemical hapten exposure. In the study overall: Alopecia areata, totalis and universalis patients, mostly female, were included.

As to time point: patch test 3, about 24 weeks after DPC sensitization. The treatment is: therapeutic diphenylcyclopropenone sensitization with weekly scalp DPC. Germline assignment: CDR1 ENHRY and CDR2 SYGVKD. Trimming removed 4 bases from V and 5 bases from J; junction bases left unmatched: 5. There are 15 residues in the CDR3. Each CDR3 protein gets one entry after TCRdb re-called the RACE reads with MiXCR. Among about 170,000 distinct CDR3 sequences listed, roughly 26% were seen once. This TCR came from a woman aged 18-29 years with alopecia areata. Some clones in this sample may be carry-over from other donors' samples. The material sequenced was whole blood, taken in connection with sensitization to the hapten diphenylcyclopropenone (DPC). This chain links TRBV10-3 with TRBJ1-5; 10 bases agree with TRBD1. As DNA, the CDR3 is TGTGCCATCAGTGCCACAGGACAGGGGGATCAGCCCCAGCATTTT. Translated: CAISATGQGDQPQHF.